Included here is one T cell receptor beta chain sequence, with context. The J segment lost 6 bases and the V segment lost 8 bases, leaving 11 bases of the junction unmatched. Germline values: CDR1 MNHNY, CDR2 SVGAGI (reference sequence). There are 14 residues in the CDR3. The entry originates in a study of shared clonotypes between healthy human individuals. Using immunoSEQ multiplex PCR, the repertoire was profiled, and TCRdb retains in-frame clones only, with some absent. Of around 440,000 clones listed, over 60% were seen once; the top ten hold 12%. Sequencing used PBMCs. The chain recombines TRBV6-6 with TRBJ2-7; 9 bases match TRBD1. The receptor's source is a woman aged 40-49 years in good health. Some clones in this sample may be carry-over from other donors' samples. Here the CDR3 reads CASGPGQGPSEQYF. Here the CDR3 DNA reads TGTGCCAGCGGACCGGGACAGGGACCCTCCGAGCAGTACTTC.